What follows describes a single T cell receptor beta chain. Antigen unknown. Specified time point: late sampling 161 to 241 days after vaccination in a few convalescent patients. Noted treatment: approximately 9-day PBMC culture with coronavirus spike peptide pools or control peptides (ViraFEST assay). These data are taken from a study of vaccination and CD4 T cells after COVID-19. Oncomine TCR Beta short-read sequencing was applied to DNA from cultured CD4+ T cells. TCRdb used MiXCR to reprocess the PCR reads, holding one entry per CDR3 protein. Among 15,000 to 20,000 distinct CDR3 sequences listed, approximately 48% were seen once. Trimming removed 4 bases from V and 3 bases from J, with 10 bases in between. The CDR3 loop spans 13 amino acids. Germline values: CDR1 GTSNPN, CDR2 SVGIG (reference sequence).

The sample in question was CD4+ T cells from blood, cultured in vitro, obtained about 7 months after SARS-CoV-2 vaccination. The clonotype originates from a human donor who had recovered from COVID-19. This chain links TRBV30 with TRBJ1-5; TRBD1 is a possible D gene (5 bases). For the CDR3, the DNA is TGTGCCTGGACCAAGGGGCCCAATCAGCCCCAGCATTTT. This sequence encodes CAWTKGPNQPQHF.